Following are 15 T cell receptor beta chains from one sample sequenced in a study of cytomegalovirus exposure and HLA in healthy donors. The assay was immunoSEQ multiplex PCR, and TCRdb's table has in-frame clones only and misses some. This sample carries about 150,000 clones, just over 85% of them seen once, and the ten largest clones take around 2.1%. Sequencing was done on a sample of PBMCs. These receptor sequences come from a human donor in good health.

In the case of this clone: Other DNA sequences in this sample translate to the same CDR3. The chain joins TRBV5-1 to TRBJ1-1; D ambiguous. This CDR3 has 13 amino acids. The germline CDR1 and CDR2 sequences are SGHRS and YFSETQ. V shed 2 bases and J shed 2 bases, with 7 bases lying between them. The CDR3 protein is CASSLTVNTEAFF. The CDR3 nucleotides read TGCGCCAGCAGCTTAACAGTCAACACTGAAGCTTTCTTT.

This clone has just one count. This chain links TRBV18 with TRBJ2-7; D may be TRBD1 (6 bases). Germline V gives CDR1 KGHSH, CDR2 LQKENI. V shed 5 bases and J shed 2 bases, with 10 bases lying between them. CDR3 length equals 13 residues. The CDR3 DNA sequence: TGTGCCAGCTCAAACAGGGAGCCCTACGAGCAGTACTTC. Translation gives CASSNREPYEQYF.

The rearrangement links TRBV18 to TRBJ2-1; TRBD2 matches 11 bases. Germline CDR1 KGHSH, CDR2 LQKENI. The junction had 5 bases not matched to a gene; V was cut back by 4 bases and J by 6 bases. The CDR3 is 15 residues long. The CDR3 loop reads CASSRSGGASNEQFF. The CDR3 nucleotides are TGTGCCAGCTCACGTAGCGGGGGGGCCTCCAATGAGCAGTTCTTC.

This clone appeared a single time. The V call is TRBV18, the J call TRBJ1-2; the D gene is possibly TRBD1 (5 bases). V was clipped by 4 bases and J by 4 bases, with 16 bases between them. There are 15 residues in the CDR3. The germline gives CDR1 KGHSH, CDR2 LQKENI. Here the CDR3 DNA reads TGTGCCAGCTCACTTCGGGGGAGAGAGGGCTATGGCTACACCTTC. Translating gives CASSLRGREGYGYTF.

The chain joins TRBV27 to TRBJ2-1; D is perhaps TRBD2 (5 bases). V lost 4 bases to trimming and J lost 15 bases, with 16 bases between them. The germline CDR1 and CDR2 sequences are MNHEY and SMNVEV (reference sequence). The CDR3 covers 12 residues. CDR3: CASSSNLAGWFF. CDR3 sequence (DNA): TGTGCCAGCAGTTCGAACCTAGCAGGTTGGTTCTTC.

The rearrangement links TRBV4-3 to TRBJ2-1; 8 nucleotides line up with TRBD2. The CDR3 is made up of 18 amino acids. Germline V lookup: CDR1 LGHNA, CDR2 YSLEER. J lost 3 bases, V lost 0 bases, and 10 bases had no gene match. CDR3 loop: CASSQDRYAGGYYNEQFF. In nucleotides, the CDR3 is TGCGCCAGCAGCCAAGATAGGTACGCGGGGGGATACTACAATGAGCAGTTCTTC.

This chain uses TRBV27 with TRBJ2-5; D is perhaps TRBD1 (5 bases). The germline gives CDR1 MNHEY, CDR2 SMNVEV (reference sequence). V was cut by 5 bases and J by 10 bases, with 23 bases left in between. The length of the CDR3 is 15 residues. CDR3 DNA sequence: TGTGCCAGCAGTGTCGACAGATGGGCTTCATGGGGCCAGTACTTC. Encoded protein: CASSVDRWASWGQYF.

The chain recombines TRBV5-6 with TRBJ1-2; 7 positions match TRBD1. Germline values: CDR1 SGHDT, CDR2 YYEEEE. The junction had 9 bases not matched to a gene; V was cut back by 0 bases and J by 4 bases. The CDR3 contains 16 residues. The CDR3 region is CASSLVGAQGTYGYTF. The CDR3 DNA reads TGTGCCAGCAGCTTGGTTGGTGCACAGGGGACCTATGGCTACACCTTC. The full variable domain, completed using reference TRBV5-6 and TRBJ1-2, is DAGVTQSPTHLIKTRGQQVTLRCSPKSGHDTVSWYQQALGQGPQFIFQYYEEEERQRGNFPDRFSGHQFPNYSSELNVNALLLGDSALYLCASSLVGAQGTYGYTFGSGTRLTVV.

The V call is TRBV19, the J call TRBJ1-2; 8 nucleotides line up with TRBD1. Germline CDR1 is LNHDA and CDR2 is SQIVND (reference sequence). V lost 6 bases and J lost 3; bases outside the gene matches: 12. The CDR3 loop spans 16 amino acids. The CDR3 DNA is TGTGCCAGTAGCCTTCGCCCGGACAGGGCGGACTATGGCTACACCTTC. Amino acid sequence: CASSLRPDRADYGYTF.

The rearrangement uses TRBV4-3 and TRBJ2-7, with 10 bases fitting TRBD1. This CDR3 spans 16 amino acids. J gave up 1 base and V 1 base, and 4 bases lay outside the gene matches. Per the germline V gene, CDR1 is LGHNA and CDR2 is YSLEER. The CDR3 spells CASSQGTGGFSYEQYF. In DNA form, the CDR3 reads TGCGCCAGCAGCCAAGGGACAGGGGGATTTTCCTACGAGCAGTACTTC.

This chain connects TRBV6-5 to TRBJ1-2; 7 bases are shared with TRBD1. Unmatched junction bases numbered 7, after V lost 7 bases and J lost 5 bases. CDR1 MNHEY and CDR2 SVGAGI come from the germline V gene. CDR3 size: 13 residues. CDR3 sequence (DNA): TGTGCCAGCACAGGGGGAATTGGATATGGCTACACCTTC. Protein sequence: CASTGGIGYGYTF.

This clone was seen only a few times. The chain combines TRBV29-1 with TRBJ1-1; weak D call: TRBD1 (5 bases). The CDR3 is 11 residues long. V dropped 5 bases and J dropped 9 bases, with 13 bases sitting between them. Germline V gene sequence: CDR1 SQVTM, CDR2 ANQGSEA. CDR3 sequence reads: CSVRAGQKAFF. In nucleotides, the CDR3 is TGCAGCGTTCGGGCGGGGCAGAAAGCTTTCTTT.

The chain employs TRBV7-9 and TRBJ1-2; 7 bases agree with TRBD1. The CDR3 length is 15 residues. The germline V gene encodes CDR1 SEHNR and CDR2 FQNEAQ (reference sequence). Losses at the gene ends were 5 bases for V and 7 bases for J; bases not matched to a gene: 13. CDR3 nucleotides: TGTGCCAGCAGCCATACCGGACAGGACGAGCTTGGCTACACCTTC. Amino acids: CASSHTGQDELGYTF.

J is TRBJ2-3 and V is TRBV12-5; 8 positions match TRBD2. V shed 6 bases and J 0 bases; nucleotides not matched to a gene: 5. Germline CDR1 reads LGHNT; CDR2 reads FRNRAP. The CDR3 loop spans 15 amino acids. For the CDR3, the DNA is TGTGCTAGTGGCCTTAGCGGGGATAGCACAGATACGCAGTATTTT. It codes for CASGLSGDSTDTQYF.

The chain is built from TRBV18 and TRBJ1-2; D not resolved. The germline V gene has CDR1 KGHSH and CDR2 LQKENI. The CDR3 length is 14 residues. Trimming left V 2 bases short and J 6 bases short, with 13 bases between. The CDR3 bases are TGTGCCAGCTCACCAATGAGGAAAGATAATGGCTACACCTTC. Protein: CASSPMRKDNGYTF.